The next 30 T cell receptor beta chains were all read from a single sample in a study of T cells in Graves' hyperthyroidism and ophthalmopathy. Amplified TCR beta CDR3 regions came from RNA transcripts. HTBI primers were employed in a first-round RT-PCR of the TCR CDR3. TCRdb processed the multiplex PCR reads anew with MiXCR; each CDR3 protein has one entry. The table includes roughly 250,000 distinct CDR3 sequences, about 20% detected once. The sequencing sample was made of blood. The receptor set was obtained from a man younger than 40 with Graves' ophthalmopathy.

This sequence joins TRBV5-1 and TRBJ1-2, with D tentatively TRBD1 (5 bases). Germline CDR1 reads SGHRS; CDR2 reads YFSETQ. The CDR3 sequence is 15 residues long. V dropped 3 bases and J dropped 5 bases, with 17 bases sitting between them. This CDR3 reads CASSWGEILDYGYTF. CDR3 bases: TGCGCCAGCAGCTGGGGGGAAATATTAGATTATGGCTACACCTTC.

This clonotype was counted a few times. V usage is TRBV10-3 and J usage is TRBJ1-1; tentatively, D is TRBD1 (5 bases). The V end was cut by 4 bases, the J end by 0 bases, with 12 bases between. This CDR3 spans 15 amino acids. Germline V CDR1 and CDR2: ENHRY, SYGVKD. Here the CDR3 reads CAISGRGTVNTEAFF. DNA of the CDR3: TGTGCCATCAGTGGGAGAGGGACGGTGAACACTGAAGCTTTCTTT.

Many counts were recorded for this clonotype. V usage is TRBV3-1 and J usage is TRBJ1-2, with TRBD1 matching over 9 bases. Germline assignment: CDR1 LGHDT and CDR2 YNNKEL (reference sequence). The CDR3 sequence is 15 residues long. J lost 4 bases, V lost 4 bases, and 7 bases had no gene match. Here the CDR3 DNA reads TGTGCCAGCAGCCCTCTGGGGACAGGGATCTATGGCTACACCTTC. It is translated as CASSPLGTGIYGYTF.

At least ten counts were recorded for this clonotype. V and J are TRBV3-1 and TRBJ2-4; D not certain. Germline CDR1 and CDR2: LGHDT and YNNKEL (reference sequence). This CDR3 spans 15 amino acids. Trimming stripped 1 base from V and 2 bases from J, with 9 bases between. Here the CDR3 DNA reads TGTGCCAGCAGCCAAGGGGTAGGGCCCAAAAACATTCAGTACTTC. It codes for CASSQGVGPKNIQYF. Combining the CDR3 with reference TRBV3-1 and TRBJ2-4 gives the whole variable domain DTAVSQTPKYLVTQMGNDKSIKCEQNLGHDTMYWYKQDSKKFLKIMFSYNNKELIINETVPNRFSPKSPDKAHLNLHINSLELGDSAVYFCASSQGVGPKNIQYFGAGTRLSVL.

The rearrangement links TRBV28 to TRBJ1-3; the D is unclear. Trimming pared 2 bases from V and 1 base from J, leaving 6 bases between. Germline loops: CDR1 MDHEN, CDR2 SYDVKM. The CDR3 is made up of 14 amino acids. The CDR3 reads CASSLGESGNTIYF. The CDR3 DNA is TGTGCCAGCAGTTTAGGTGAATCTGGAAACACCATATATTTT.

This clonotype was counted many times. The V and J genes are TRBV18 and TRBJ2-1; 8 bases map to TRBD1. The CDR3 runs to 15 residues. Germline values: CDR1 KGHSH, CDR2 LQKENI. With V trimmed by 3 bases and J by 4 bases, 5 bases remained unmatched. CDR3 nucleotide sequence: TGTGCCAGCTCACCTCAGGGGGCGAGTTACAATGAGCAGTTCTTC. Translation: CASSPQGASYNEQFF.

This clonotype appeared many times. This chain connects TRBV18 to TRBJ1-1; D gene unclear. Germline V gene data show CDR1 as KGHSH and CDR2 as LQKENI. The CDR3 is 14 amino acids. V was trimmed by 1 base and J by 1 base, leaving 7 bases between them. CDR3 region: CASSPQGSNTEAFF. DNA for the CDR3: TGTGCCAGCTCACCACAGGGCTCGAACACTGAAGCTTTCTTT.

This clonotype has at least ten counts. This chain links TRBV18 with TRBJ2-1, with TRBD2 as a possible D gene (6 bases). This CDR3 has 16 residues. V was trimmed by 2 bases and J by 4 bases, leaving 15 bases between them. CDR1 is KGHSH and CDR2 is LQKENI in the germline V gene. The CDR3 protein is CASSPSAIRGYNEQFF. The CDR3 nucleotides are TGTGCCAGCTCACCATCAGCCATTCGGGGGTACAATGAGCAGTTCTTC.

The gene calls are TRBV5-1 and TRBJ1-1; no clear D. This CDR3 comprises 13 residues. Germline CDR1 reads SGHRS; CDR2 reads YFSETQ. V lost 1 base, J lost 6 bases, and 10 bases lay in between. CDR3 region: CASSLRSLSEAFF. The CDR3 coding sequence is TGCGCCAGCAGCTTGCGGAGTCTATCTGAAGCTTTCTTT.

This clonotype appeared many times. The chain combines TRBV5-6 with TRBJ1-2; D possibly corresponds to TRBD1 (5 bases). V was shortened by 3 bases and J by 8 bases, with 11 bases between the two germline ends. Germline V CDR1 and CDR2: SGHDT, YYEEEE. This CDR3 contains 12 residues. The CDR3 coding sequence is TGTGCCAGCAGCTCCGGGACGTTGGGCTACACCTTC. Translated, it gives CASSSGTLGYTF.

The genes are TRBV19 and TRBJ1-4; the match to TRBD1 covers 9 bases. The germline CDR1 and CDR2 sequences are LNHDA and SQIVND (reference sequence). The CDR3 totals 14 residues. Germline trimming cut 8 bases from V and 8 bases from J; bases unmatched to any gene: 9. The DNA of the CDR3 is TGTGCCAGTCGCCTGACAGGGGGATTAGAAAAACTGTTTTTT. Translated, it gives CASRLTGGLEKLFF.

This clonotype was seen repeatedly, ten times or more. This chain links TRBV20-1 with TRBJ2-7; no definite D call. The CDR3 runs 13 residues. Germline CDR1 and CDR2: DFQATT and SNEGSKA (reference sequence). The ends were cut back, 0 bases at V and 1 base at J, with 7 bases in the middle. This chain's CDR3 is CSARDHQSYEQYF. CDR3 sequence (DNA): TGCAGTGCTAGAGATCATCAGTCCTACGAGCAGTACTTC.

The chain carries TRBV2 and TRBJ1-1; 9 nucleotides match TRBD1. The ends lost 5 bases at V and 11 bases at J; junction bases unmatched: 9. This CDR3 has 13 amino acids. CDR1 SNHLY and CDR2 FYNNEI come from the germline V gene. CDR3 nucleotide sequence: TGTGCCAGCAGTCGAACGGACAGGGGCGACGCTTTCTTT. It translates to CASSRTDRGDAFF.

CDR3 in DNA: TGTGCCAGCTCACCCGAGACAGGGGCCCGCTCTGGAAACACCATATATTTT. Its translation: CASSPETGARSGNTIYF. This sequence joins TRBV18 and TRBJ1-3; 8 bases line up with TRBD1. Germline V lookup: CDR1 KGHSH, CDR2 LQKENI. The CDR3 covers 17 residues. Germline trimming cut 3 bases from V and 0 bases from J; bases unmatched to any gene: 7.

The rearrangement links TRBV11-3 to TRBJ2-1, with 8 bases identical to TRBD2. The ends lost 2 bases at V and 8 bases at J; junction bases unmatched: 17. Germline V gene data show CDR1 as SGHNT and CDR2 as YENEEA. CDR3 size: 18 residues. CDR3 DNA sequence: TGTGCCAGCAGCTTACTGGCGGGGGGCCGACTTTTGCGTGATGAGCAGTTCTTC. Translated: CASSLLAGGRLLRDEQFF.

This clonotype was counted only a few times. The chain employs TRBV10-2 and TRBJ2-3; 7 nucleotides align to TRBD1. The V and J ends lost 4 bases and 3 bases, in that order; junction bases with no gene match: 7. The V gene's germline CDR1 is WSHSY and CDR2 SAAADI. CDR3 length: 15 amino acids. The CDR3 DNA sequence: TGCGCCAGCAGTGGGAGGACAGGCCTAACAGATACGCAGTATTTT. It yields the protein CASSGRTGLTDTQYF.

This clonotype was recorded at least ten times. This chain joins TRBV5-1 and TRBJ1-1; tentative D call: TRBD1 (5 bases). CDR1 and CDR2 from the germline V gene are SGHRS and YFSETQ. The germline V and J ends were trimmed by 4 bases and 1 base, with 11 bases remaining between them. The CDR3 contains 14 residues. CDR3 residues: CASSPDGTNTEAFF. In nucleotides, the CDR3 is TGCGCCAGCAGCCCGGACGGGACGAACACTGAAGCTTTCTTT.

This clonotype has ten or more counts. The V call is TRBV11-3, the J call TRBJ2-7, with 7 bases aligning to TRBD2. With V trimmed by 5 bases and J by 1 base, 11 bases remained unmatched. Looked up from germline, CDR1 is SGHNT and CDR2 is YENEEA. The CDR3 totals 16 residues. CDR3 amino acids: CASSRDLTGGSYEQYF. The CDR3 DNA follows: TGTGCCAGCAGCCGAGACCTCACGGGAGGATCCTACGAGCAGTACTTC.

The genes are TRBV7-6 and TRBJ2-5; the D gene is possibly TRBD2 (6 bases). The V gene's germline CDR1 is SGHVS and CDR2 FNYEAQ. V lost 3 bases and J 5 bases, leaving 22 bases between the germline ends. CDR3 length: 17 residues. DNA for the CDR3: TGTGCCAGCAGCTTTGCTCCCGGGGAGGATATCGCGGAGACCCAGTACTTC. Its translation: CASSFAPGEDIAETQYF.

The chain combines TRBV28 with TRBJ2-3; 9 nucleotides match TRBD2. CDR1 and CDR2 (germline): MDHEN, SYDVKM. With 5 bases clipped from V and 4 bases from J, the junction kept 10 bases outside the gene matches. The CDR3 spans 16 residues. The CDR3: CASSHLAGVVADTQYF. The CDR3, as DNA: TGTGCCAGCAGTCACTTAGCGGGAGTGGTGGCAGATACGCAGTATTTT.

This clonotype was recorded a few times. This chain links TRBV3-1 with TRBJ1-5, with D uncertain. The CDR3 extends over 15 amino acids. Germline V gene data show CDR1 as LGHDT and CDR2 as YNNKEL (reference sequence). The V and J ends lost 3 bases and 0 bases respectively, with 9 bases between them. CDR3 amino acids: CASSHPGDSNQPQHF. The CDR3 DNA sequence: TGTGCCAGCAGCCATCCGGGCGATAGCAATCAGCCCCAGCATTTT.

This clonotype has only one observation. CDR3 protein: CASRRTGQSGANVLTF. In DNA form, the CDR3 reads TGTGCCAGCCGTAGGACAGGCCAATCTGGGGCCAACGTCCTGACTTTC. The chain joins TRBV6-2 or TRBV6-3 to TRBJ2-6; 7 bases are shared with TRBD1. J lost 1 base, V lost 8 bases, and 8 bases had no gene match. The CDR3 covers 16 residues. Germline CDR1 and CDR2: MNHEY and SVGEGT.

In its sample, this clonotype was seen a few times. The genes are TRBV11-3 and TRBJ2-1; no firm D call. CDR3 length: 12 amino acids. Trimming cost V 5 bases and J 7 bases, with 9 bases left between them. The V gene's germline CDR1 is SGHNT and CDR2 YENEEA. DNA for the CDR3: TGTGCCAGCAGCCAAGAGGTAAATGAGCAGTTCTTC. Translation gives CASSQEVNEQFF.

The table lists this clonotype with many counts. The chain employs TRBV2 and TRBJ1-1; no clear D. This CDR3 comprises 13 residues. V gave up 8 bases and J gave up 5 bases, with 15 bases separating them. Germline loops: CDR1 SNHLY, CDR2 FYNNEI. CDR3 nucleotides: TGTGCCAGCTGTTTTGTAGAACGAACTGAAGCTTTCTTT. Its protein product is CASCFVERTEAFF.

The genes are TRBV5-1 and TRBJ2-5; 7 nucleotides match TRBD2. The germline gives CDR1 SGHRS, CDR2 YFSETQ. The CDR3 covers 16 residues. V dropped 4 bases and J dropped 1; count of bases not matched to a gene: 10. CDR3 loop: CASSPMGGSVQETQYF. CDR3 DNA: TGCGCCAGCAGCCCAATGGGCGGGAGCGTCCAAGAGACCCAGTACTTC.

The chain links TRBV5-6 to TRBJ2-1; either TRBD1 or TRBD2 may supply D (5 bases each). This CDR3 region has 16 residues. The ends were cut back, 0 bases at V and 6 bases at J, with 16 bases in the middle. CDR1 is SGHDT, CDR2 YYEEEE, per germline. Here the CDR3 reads CASSLDELVRGNEQFF. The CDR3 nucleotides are TGTGCCAGCAGCTTGGATGAGCTAGTGAGGGGCAATGAGCAGTTCTTC.

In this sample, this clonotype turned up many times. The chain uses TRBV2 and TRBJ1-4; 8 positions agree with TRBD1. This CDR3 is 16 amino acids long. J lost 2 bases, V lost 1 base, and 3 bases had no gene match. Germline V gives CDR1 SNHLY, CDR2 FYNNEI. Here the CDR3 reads CASSEGTGRTNEKLFF. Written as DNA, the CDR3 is TGTGCCAGCAGTGAAGGGACAGGGAGGACTAATGAAAAACTGTTTTTT.

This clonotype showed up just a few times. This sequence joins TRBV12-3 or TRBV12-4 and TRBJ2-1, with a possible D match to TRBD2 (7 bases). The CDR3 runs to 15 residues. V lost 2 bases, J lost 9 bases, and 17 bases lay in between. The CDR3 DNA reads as TGTGCCAGCAGTTTACGGGGGGCGCGAGTAGGTGAGCAGTTCTTC. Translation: CASSLRGARVGEQFF.

CDR3 residues: CATTTEGEETQYF. Here the CDR3 DNA reads TGTGCCACCACCACGGAGGGAGAGGAGACCCAGTACTTC. The chain joins TRBV15 to TRBJ2-5; perhaps TRBD2 as D (6 bases). CDR1 LNHNV and CDR2 YYDKDF come from the germline V gene (reference sequence). The V gene lost 7 bases and the J gene lost 5 bases, with 14 bases spanning the gap. The CDR3 spans 13 residues.

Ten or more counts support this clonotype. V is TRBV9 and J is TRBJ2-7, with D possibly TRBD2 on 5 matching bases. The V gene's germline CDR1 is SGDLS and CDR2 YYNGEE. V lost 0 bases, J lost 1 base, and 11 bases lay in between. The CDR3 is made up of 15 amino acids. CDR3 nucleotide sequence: TGTGCCAGCAGCGTAGGAGCAGGAGGTTCCTACGAGCAGTACTTC. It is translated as CASSVGAGGSYEQYF.